The 16 T cell receptor beta chains given below trace back to one sample, sequenced in a study of preoperative IRX-2 immunotherapy in early breast cancer. Specified treatment: preoperative locoregional IRX-2 cytokine immunotherapy. Clones were read by immunoSEQ multiplex PCR, and TCRdb kept only the in-frame ones, dropping some. Of approximately 26,000 clones in the sample, roughly 80% are singletons; the top ten hold approximately 2.2%. The material sequenced was lymph node tissue, taken before IRX-2 immunotherapy. These TCRs come from a human donor with breast cancer.

V and J are TRBV7-6 and TRBJ2-5; 7 bases map to TRBD1. The CDR3 sequence is 18 residues long. V lost 5 bases, J lost 2 bases, and 17 bases stayed unmatched. Germline CDR1 reads SGHVS; CDR2 reads FNYEAQ. CDR3 DNA sequence: TGTGCCAGCAGCCCCGGGACAGCCTTCGGATGGCAGCAAGAGACCCAGTACTTC. Its translation is CASSPGTAFGWQQETQYF.

The V and J genes are TRBV10-3 and TRBJ1-6; 8 positions match TRBD1. V gave up 1 base and J gave up 7 bases; unmatched junction bases: 9. Germline CDR1 and CDR2: ENHRY and SYGVKD. The CDR3 is made up of 17 amino acids. The CDR3 region is CAISELQGAGGNSPLHF. CDR3 nucleotide sequence: TGTGCCATCAGTGAGTTGCAGGGGGCCGGAGGAAATTCACCCCTCCACTTT.

This chain joins TRBV19 and TRBJ1-1, with 7 bases matching TRBD1. CDR3 size: 13 residues. The germline V gene has CDR1 LNHDA and CDR2 SQIVND (reference sequence). With 3 bases clipped from V and 3 bases from J, the junction kept 1 base outside the gene matches. The CDR3 DNA reads as TGTGCCAGTAGTATCCAGGGGGACACTGAAGCTTTCTTT. As protein: CASSIQGDTEAFF.

V usage is TRBV11-3 and J usage is TRBJ1-6; tentatively, D is TRBD1 (5 bases). The CDR3 covers 14 residues. Per the germline V gene, CDR1 is SGHNT and CDR2 is YENEEA. V lost 5 bases, J lost 5 bases, and 10 bases lay in between. CDR3 sequence (DNA): TGTGCCAGCAGCGGGGGGGTAGATAATTCACCCCTCCACTTT. It yields the protein CASSGGVDNSPLHF.

The rearrangement links TRBV7-6 to TRBJ2-5; no clear D. The CDR3 extends over 14 amino acids. Trimming took off 5 bases at V and 2 bases at J, with 12 bases between the two ends. Germline lookup yields CDR1 SGHVS and CDR2 FNYEAQ. Written as DNA, the CDR3 is TGTGCCAGCAGCGCGGTTGGCCTACAAGAGACCCAGTACTTC. Amino acids: CASSAVGLQETQYF.

This clone was counted only a few times. The chain has TRBV15 and TRBJ1-5; D not certain. This CDR3 region has 16 residues. The germline gives CDR1 LNHNV, CDR2 YYDKDF (reference sequence). The V gene lost 0 bases and the J gene lost 0 bases, with 9 bases spanning the gap. CDR3 nucleotide sequence: TGTGCCACCAGCAGAGAAGAGGTTTTTAGCAATCAGCCCCAGCATTTT. It specifies CATSREEVFSNQPQHF.

A single count supports this clone. The gene calls are TRBV11-3 and TRBJ1-3; D not certain. V was clipped by 2 bases and J by 0 bases, with 11 bases between them. The CDR3 sequence is 16 residues long. CDR1 and CDR2 from the germline V gene are SGHNT and YENEEA. This CDR3 is CASSLSAVTSGNTIYF. The CDR3 DNA is TGTGCCAGCAGCTTATCAGCAGTCACCTCTGGAAACACCATATATTTT.

V and J are TRBV6-8 and TRBJ2-1; 9 bases agree with TRBD1. The CDR3 contains 15 residues. Germline CDR1 is MNHGY and CDR2 is SAAAGT. V was clipped by 5 bases and J by 5 bases; unmatched bases: 7. The CDR3 region is CASSETGGGHNEQFF. The CDR3 region has the DNA TGTGCCAGCAGTGAGACAGGGGGAGGGCACAATGAGCAGTTCTTC.

This chain joins TRBV15 and TRBJ2-1, with 9 nucleotides matching TRBD2. CDR3 length: 17 amino acids. Per germline, CDR1 LNHNV and CDR2 YYDKDF (reference sequence). V shed 0 bases, J shed 7 bases, and the junction held 10 bases outside the gene matches. CDR3 sequence: CATSRDSIGLATNEQFF. The CDR3 coding sequence is TGTGCCACCAGCAGAGATTCAATAGGACTAGCGACAAATGAGCAGTTCTTC.

The rearrangement joins TRBV4-1 to TRBJ1-2, with TRBD1 matching 11 bases. The CDR3 contains 17 residues. Per germline, CDR1 MGHRA and CDR2 YSYEKL. Trimming removed 0 bases from V and 4 bases from J; junction bases left unmatched: 7. CDR3: CASSQEPPGQGAYGYTF. The DNA for the CDR3 is TGCGCCAGCAGCCAAGAACCCCCCGGACAGGGGGCCTATGGCTACACCTTC.

The J gene is TRBJ1-2, the V gene TRBV1; TRBD1 is the table's D call, not checked against the DNA. TRBV1 is marked as a pseudogene. The CDR3 totals 15 residues. Here the CDR3 reads CASSQSDRDNYGYTF. CDR3 coding DNA: TGCGCCAGCAGCCAATCGGACAGAGATAACTATGGCTACACCTTC.

This clone has just a few counts. This chain links TRBV6-8 with TRBJ1-5, with 10 nucleotides matching TRBD1. The CDR3 has 18 residues. Germline V lookup: CDR1 MNHGY, CDR2 SAAAGT. Trimming removed 2 bases from V and 4 bases from J; junction bases left unmatched: 11. The CDR3 nucleotides are TGTGCCAGCAGTTACGGACAGGGGGGCCGATGGCGGAATCAGCCCCAGCATTTT. Its protein product is CASSYGQGGRWRNQPQHF.

The genes are TRBV18 and TRBJ1-2; TRBD1 is a possible D gene (5 bases). CDR1 is KGHSH and CDR2 is LQKENI in the germline V gene. The germline V and J ends were trimmed by 3 bases and 8 bases, with 13 bases remaining between them. The length of the CDR3 is 13 residues. The chain's CDR3 is CASSPTRVEGYTF. In DNA form, the CDR3 reads TGTGCCAGCTCACCGACCAGGGTAGAGGGCTACACCTTC. The full variable domain, in which reference TRBV18 and TRBJ1-2 provide the parts outside the CDR3, is NAGVMQNPRHLVRRRGQEARLRCSPMKGHSHVYWYRQLPEEGLKFMVYLQKENIIDESGMPKERFSAEFPKEGPSILRIQQVVRGDSAAYFCASSPTRVEGYTFGSGTRLTVV.

The V and J genes are TRBV6-8 and TRBJ2-7; 8 nucleotides align to TRBD1. The CDR3 runs 12 residues. V dropped 6 bases and J dropped 3; count of bases not matched to a gene: 1. Germline V lookup: CDR1 MNHGY, CDR2 SAAAGT. The CDR3 protein is CASRDRGYEQYF. The CDR3 DNA sequence: TGTGCCAGCAGAGACAGGGGCTACGAGCAGTACTTC.

This clone was observed once. V gene TRBV19 combines with J gene TRBJ1-2, with D perhaps TRBD1 (6 bases). From germline, CDR1 is LNHDA and CDR2 SQIVND (reference sequence). V was trimmed by 6 bases and J by 1 base, leaving 12 bases between them. The CDR3 covers 14 residues. CDR3 bases: TGTGCCAGTAGGTTCGCCAGGGGTAACTATGGCTACACCTTC. As protein: CASRFARGNYGYTF.

The J gene is TRBJ2-2, the V gene TRBV19; D perhaps matches TRBD2 (7 bases). The CDR3 contains 18 residues. Germline CDR1 and CDR2: LNHDA and SQIVND (reference sequence). Trimming pared 7 bases from V and 1 base from J, leaving 22 bases between. CDR3 sequence (DNA): TGTGCCAGTACTCTTGCTAGGGGGGGAACCGGGAACACCGGGGAGCTGTTTTTT. It is translated as CASTLARGGTGNTGELFF. Drawing the rest from reference TRBV19 and TRBJ2-2, the complete variable domain is DGGITQSPKYLFRKEGQNVTLSCEQNLNHDAMYWYRQDPGQGLRLIYYSQIVNDFQKGDIAEGYSVSREKKESFPLTVTSAQKNPTAFYLCASTLARGGTGNTGELFFGEGSRLTVL.